Presented here are 26 T cell receptor beta chains from one specimen sequenced in a study of Graves' ophthalmopathy and Graves' hyperthyroidism. Investigators amplified TCR beta CDR3 regions from RNA transcripts. Scientists carried out first-round RT-PCR using HTBI primers and then a second-round multiplex PCR. Each CDR3 protein is one row after TCRdb ran MiXCR on the multiplex PCR reads. Of hundreds of thousands of distinct CDR3 sequences in the sample, about 40% were seen once. Sequenced sample: peripheral blood. These receptors were taken from an adult man with Graves' ophthalmopathy.

For this clonotype: An end of the junction does not agree with germline; a read error may underlie this. The chain is built from TRBV7-9 and TRBJ1-2, with D perhaps matching TRBD1 (5 bases). CDR3 length: 13 amino acids. The germline CDR1 and CDR2 sequences are SEHNR and FQNEAQ (reference sequence). The DNA of the CDR3 is TGTGCCGGCAGCCCCCCGGGGGGCTATGGCTACACCTTC. Its protein is CAGSPPGGYGYTF.

In its sample, this clonotype was seen a few times. The chain uses TRBV19 and TRBJ2-5; D not resolved. The V gene's germline CDR1 is LNHDA and CDR2 SQIVND (reference sequence). The CDR3 consists of 13 residues. The ends were cut back, 11 bases at V and 3 bases at J, with 16 bases in the middle. The CDR3 DNA follows: TGTGCCTGGAGTTTTGGAAGAAAAGAGACCCAGTACTTC. Protein sequence: CAWSFGRKETQYF.

This clonotype was found many times. V usage is TRBV20-1 and J usage is TRBJ1-2; tentatively, D is TRBD1 (5 bases). The CDR3 consists of 12 residues. Germline CDR1 and CDR2: DFQATT and SNEGSKA (reference sequence). The V and J ends lost 5 bases and 2 bases respectively, with 9 bases between them. The DNA of the CDR3 is TGCAGTGCTGGACACTACAACTATGGCTACACCTTC. It specifies CSAGHYNYGYTF.

The sample holds many counts of this clonotype. The V call is TRBV29-1, the J call TRBJ1-3; D is unresolved. From germline, CDR1 is SQVTM and CDR2 ANQGSEA. This CDR3 is 12 amino acids long. Trimming took off 4 bases at V and 2 bases at J, with 6 bases between the two ends. The CDR3 DNA sequence: TGCAGCGTTGGGACTGCTGGAAACACCATATATTTT. Its protein product is CSVGTAGNTIYF.

In regard to this clonotype: This may arise from a read error, as a much more abundant clone is one base away. V is TRBV9 and J is TRBJ1-2; the D gene is possibly TRBD1 (6 bases). Germline CDR1 is SGDLS and CDR2 is YYNGEE. This CDR3 region has 15 residues. V was cut by 6 bases and J by 4 bases, with 19 bases left in between. CDR3 loop: CASTGEAGAPYGYTF. The CDR3 nucleotides read TGTGCCAGCACCGGAGAGGCAGGGGCCCCCTATGGCTACACCTTC.

Many counts were recorded for this clonotype. This rearrangement joins TRBV24-1 to TRBJ1-2; D unresolved. CDR1 and CDR2 (germline): KGHDR, SFDVKD. Trimming left V 2 bases short and J 8 bases short, with 14 bases between. CDR3 length: 14 amino acids. The chain's CDR3 is CATSDSTVGSGYTF. CDR3 DNA: TGTGCCACCAGTGATTCCACCGTCGGATCAGGCTACACCTTC.

This clonotype was seen only once. This chain links TRBV29-1 with TRBJ2-6; 11 positions match TRBD2. Germline V gene sequence: CDR1 SQVTM, CDR2 ANQGSEA. The CDR3 has 14 residues. V gave up 7 bases and J gave up 11 bases; unmatched junction bases: 10. The CDR3 loop is CSATGTSGAYVLTF. CDR3 coding DNA: TGCAGCGCGACGGGGACTAGCGGAGCCTACGTCCTGACTTTC.

This clonotype was counted at least ten times. The chain is built from TRBV7-6 and TRBJ1-3; D possibly corresponds to TRBD1 (6 bases). CDR3 length equals 17 residues. V shed 3 bases and J shed 0 bases, with 15 bases lying between them. CDR1 and CDR2 from the germline V gene are SGHVS and FNYEAQ. The CDR3 DNA sequence: TGTGCCAGCAGCTTGGAACAGACAGGTGCCTCTGGAAACACCATATATTTT. It encodes CASSLEQTGASGNTIYF.

V usage is TRBV6-5 and J usage is TRBJ1-1, with D possibly being TRBD1 (5 bases). Trimming removed 4 bases from V and 4 bases from J, with 13 bases in between. CDR3 length: 14 residues. Germline CDR1 is MNHEY and CDR2 is SVGAGI. In nucleotides, the CDR3 is TGTGCCAGCAGTTTAGGGGAGGGCATCACTGAAGCTTTCTTT. Protein sequence: CASSLGEGITEAFF.

The chain couples TRBV7-6 to TRBJ2-5, with D tentatively TRBD1 (6 bases). This CDR3 has 17 residues. The germline V gene has CDR1 SGHVS and CDR2 FNYEAQ. V was trimmed by 5 bases and J by 0 bases, leaving 19 bases between them. Here the CDR3 reads CASSQLYRVQDQETQYF. The CDR3 coding sequence is TGTGCCAGCAGCCAACTCTACAGGGTTCAGGACCAAGAGACCCAGTACTTC.

This clonotype was counted ten times or more. The chain links TRBV20-1 to TRBJ2-5, with 7 bases lining up with TRBD1. This CDR3 has 14 amino acids. Germline lookup yields CDR1 DFQATT and CDR2 SNEGSKA (reference sequence). V was pared by 1 base and J by 4 bases, with 6 bases of the junction left unmatched. In nucleotides, the CDR3 is TGCAGTGCTAGAGTGTGGCAGGGGGTAGAGACCCAGTACTTC. Translation: CSARVWQGVETQYF.

This clonotype was detected only a few times. The rearrangement joins TRBV18 to TRBJ2-5; D perhaps matches TRBD2 (5 bases). Between the trimmed V and J ends, which lost 2 bases and 0 bases, there was a span of 7 bases. The CDR3 consists of 14 residues. Germline V gene sequence: CDR1 KGHSH, CDR2 LQKENI. The CDR3 spells CASSPKADQETQYF. The DNA for the CDR3 is TGTGCCAGCTCACCAAAAGCGGACCAAGAGACCCAGTACTTC.

This clonotype was counted many times. The rearrangement uses TRBV5-6 and TRBJ1-5, with unresolved D. The V gene lost 3 bases and the J gene lost 2 bases, with 12 bases spanning the gap. Germline loops: CDR1 SGHDT, CDR2 YYEEEE. The length of the CDR3 is 15 residues. The DNA of the CDR3 is TGTGCCAGCAGCTCCCGCTGGGATGGCAATCAGCCCCAGCATTTT. Encoded protein: CASSSRWDGNQPQHF.

J is TRBJ1-1 and V is TRBV20-1; TRBD1 matches 8 bases. The trim removed 5 bases at V and 5 bases at J, leaving 7 bases unmatched. Germline assignment: CDR1 DFQATT and CDR2 SNEGSKA (reference sequence). This CDR3 has 13 residues. The CDR3 loop reads CSAGGQGKTEAFF. CDR3 coding DNA: TGCAGTGCTGGAGGACAGGGAAAGACTGAAGCTTTCTTT.

The chain links TRBV25-1 to TRBJ2-5; 9 bases fit TRBD2. The CDR3 runs to 19 residues. The junction had 14 bases not matched to a gene; V was cut back by 2 bases and J by 1 base. Per germline, CDR1 MGHDK and CDR2 SYGVNS. The CDR3 sequence is CASSEGPSGVAGVQETQYF. The CDR3 bases are TGTGCCAGCAGTGAAGGGCCCTCCGGGGTAGCGGGGGTCCAAGAGACCCAGTACTTC.

A note on this clonotype: An end of the junction does not agree with germline; a read error may underlie this. V is TRBV6-1 and J is TRBJ2-6; 7 nucleotides agree with TRBD2. Germline V gene data show CDR1 as MNHNS and CDR2 as SASEGT. The CDR3 sequence is 15 residues long. CDR3 in amino acids: CAISPTGGGAYVLTF. DNA for the CDR3: TGTGCCATCAGTCCGACGGGAGGTGGGGCCTACGTCCTGACTTTC.

This sequence joins TRBV29-1 and TRBJ2-5; tentatively, D is TRBD1 or TRBD2 (5 bases each). Trimming removed 4 bases from V and 1 base from J, with 7 bases in between. The germline V gene encodes CDR1 SQVTM and CDR2 ANQGSEA. The CDR3 runs 12 residues. CDR3 in DNA: TGCAGCGTTGGGGGGATCCAAGAGACCCAGTACTTC. Its translation is CSVGGIQETQYF.

A remark on this clonotype: Sequence at one end of the junction differs from germline and may be a read error. The chain links TRBV10-3 to TRBJ1-6; tentatively, D is TRBD1 (5 bases). Per the germline V gene, CDR1 is ENHRY and CDR2 is SYGVKD. The CDR3 is made up of 15 amino acids. The CDR3 nucleotides read TGTGCCACCAGTGATAGCCGGGACCATAATTCACCCCTCCACTTT. Residues: CATSDSRDHNSPLHF.

The rearrangement links TRBV29-1 to TRBJ2-6; D not resolved. Germline V gene sequence: CDR1 SQVTM, CDR2 ANQGSEA. The CDR3 contains 15 residues. The V gene lost 1 base and the J gene lost 2 bases, with 9 bases spanning the gap. CDR3 bases: TGCAGCGTTGAAGGCGGCTTCCCTGGGGCCAACGTCCTGACTTTC. Translation: CSVEGGFPGANVLTF.

The V gene is TRBV10-3, the J gene TRBJ1-3, with unresolved D. V gave up 6 bases and J gave up 4 bases, with 7 bases separating them. The CDR3 loop spans 12 amino acids. Germline CDR1 is ENHRY and CDR2 is SYGVKD. The chain's CDR3 is CAISPGGNTIYF. In nucleotides, the CDR3 is TGTGCCATCAGCCCCGGCGGAAACACCATATATTTT.

This clonotype occurred many times. The chain is built from TRBV29-1 and TRBJ2-2, with D maybe TRBD1 (5 bases). The CDR3 extends over 13 amino acids. Germline V gene data show CDR1 as SQVTM and CDR2 as ANQGSEA. V lost 4 bases and J lost 6, with 12 bases in between. CDR3 residues: CSVGGHGPGELFF. The CDR3 nucleotides read TGCAGCGTTGGCGGACATGGGCCCGGGGAGCTGTTTTTT.

As for this clonotype: A read error may account for a junction end that differs from germline. The chain is built from TRBV7-9 and TRBJ2-7, with D possibly matching TRBD2 (6 bases). The V gene's germline CDR1 is SEHNR and CDR2 FQNEAQ (reference sequence). The CDR3 consists of 15 residues. This CDR3 is CASSLEGQTAYEQYF. The CDR3 DNA reads as TGCGCCAGCAGCTTGGAGGGGCAGACAGCCTACGAGCAGTACTTC.

This clonotype was observed a few times. This chain uses TRBV5-1 with TRBJ2-7; unclear D gene. Trimming left V 3 bases short and J 2 bases short, with 24 bases between. Germline V gives CDR1 SGHRS, CDR2 YFSETQ. CDR3 length: 18 residues. CDR3 residues: CASSSTWISTVGPYEQYF. CDR3 DNA: TGCGCCAGCAGCTCGACTTGGATCAGTACGGTGGGCCCCTACGAGCAGTACTTC.

As regards this clonotype: This may arise from a read error, as a much more abundant clone is one base away. This rearrangement joins TRBV20-1 to TRBJ1-2; no reliable D call. Per germline, CDR1 DFQATT and CDR2 SNEGSKA (reference sequence). The CDR3 loop spans 14 amino acids. CDR3 amino acids: CSAGRPGTDYGCTF. The CDR3 DNA sequence: TGCAGTGCTGGGAGGCCGGGCACGGACTATGGCTGCACCTTC.

This clonotype has a count of ten or more. The chain recombines TRBV7-2 with TRBJ2-5, with 11 bases matching TRBD2. The CDR3 contains 14 residues. Germline loops: CDR1 SGHTA, CDR2 FQGNSA. The V and J ends lost 10 bases and 3 bases, in that order; junction bases with no gene match: 7. CDR3 residues: CATAYSGGEETQYF. In nucleotides, the CDR3 is TGTGCCACCGCATATAGCGGGGGGGAAGAGACCCAGTACTTC.

This clonotype was found many times. The V call is TRBV4-1, the J call TRBJ2-5; TRBD2 agrees at 12 bases. The CDR3 has 16 amino acids. V shed 0 bases, J shed 7 bases, and the junction held 6 bases outside the gene matches. From germline, CDR1 is MGHRA and CDR2 YSYEKL. The CDR3 reads CASSQDGASGRGTQYF. The CDR3 DNA reads TGCGCCAGCAGCCAAGATGGTGCTAGCGGGAGGGGGACCCAGTACTTC.